Presented here are 22 T cell receptor beta chains from one specimen sequenced in a study of CXCR3-negative and CXCR3-positive naive CD8 T cells (dated by TCRdb to between 2018 and 2020). The paper's findings and limits, for the study overall: TRB CDR3s from CXCR3-positive naive cells showed higher hydrophobicity (lower Kidera factor 4), lower energy, and higher strength and volume indices than CXCR3-negative naive cells.

Sequencing relied on a NextSeq 550. The Human TCR Profiling Kit (MiLaboratory) was used to prepare UMI-labeled 5' RACE TRB cDNA libraries. Through TCRdb reprocessing, the reads give one entry per CDR3 protein sequence; DNA is omitted. The table for this sample shows about 94,000 distinct CDR3 sequences. 0.53% of the sample is taken by the ten largest. No antigens are known for them. Sequencing used naive CXCR3+ CD8+ T cells from blood. The cell subset or site label, as the study defines it: CD45RO-CCR7+CD27+CD95- naive CD8+ T cells expressing CXCR3 (TNR3+). Receptors were obtained from a human donor in good health. Some clones in this sample may be carry-over from other donors' samples.

The genes are TRBV15 and TRBJ1-6; TCRdb names TRBD1, which stays unverified in the absence of DNA. The length of the CDR3 is 15 residues. Germline V gene sequence: CDR1 LNHNV, CDR2 YYDKDF (reference sequence). The CDR3 region is CATSRERLGGSPLHF. The full variable domain, with the rest looked up from reference TRBV15 and TRBJ1-6, is DAMVIQNPRYQVTQFGKPVTLSCSQTLNHNVMYWYQQKSSQAPKLLFHYYDKDFNNEADTPDNFQSRRPNTSFCFLDIRSPGLGDTAMYLCATSRERLGGSPLHFGNGTRLTVT.

The chain is built from TRBV3-2 and TRBJ2-7. TRBV3-2 is shown as a pseudogene. The CDR3 covers 12 residues. The CDR3 sequence: CASSEPSYEQYF.

The chain links TRBV29-1 to TRBJ2-7; TCRdb outputs TRBD1, but without DNA this stays unchecked. Germline assignment: CDR1 SQVTM and CDR2 ANQGSEA. This CDR3 region has 13 residues. The CDR3: CSVRGQSSYEQYF.

The chain uses TRBV20-1 and TRBJ2-4; the TCRdb D gene call, TRBD1, has no DNA to confirm it. The CDR3 loop spans 15 amino acids. Germline CDR1 is DFQATT and CDR2 is SNEGSKA (reference sequence). The CDR3 region is CSASPTARAKNIQYF.

The CDR3 sequence is CASSQDYGQMNTEAFF. V usage is TRBV14 and J usage is TRBJ1-1. CDR1 SGHDN and CDR2 FVKESK come from the germline V gene. CDR3 size: 16 residues.

This chain links TRBV20-1 with TRBJ2-7. The CDR3 has 13 residues. Germline V gives CDR1 DFQATT, CDR2 SNEGSKA (reference sequence). This CDR3 is CSASSDLGYEQYF.

The chain recombines TRBV29-1 with TRBJ2-1; TCRdb calls TRBD2, which cannot be checked without DNA. Germline V gene data show CDR1 as SQVTM and CDR2 as ANQGSEA. This CDR3 spans 11 amino acids. Here the CDR3 reads CSARGGNEQFF.

The CDR3: CRARDVVATDTQYF. The gene calls are TRBV20-1 and TRBJ2-3. Per the germline V gene, CDR1 is DFQATT and CDR2 is SNEGSKA (reference sequence). CDR3 size: 14 residues.

The rearrangement uses TRBV7-8 and TRBJ1-1. Looked up from germline, CDR1 is SGHVS and CDR2 is FQNEAQ. The CDR3 contains 13 residues. CDR3 region: CASSGRQGRQAFF. The full variable domain, its missing parts supplied by reference TRBV7-8 and TRBJ1-1, is GAGVSQSPRYKVAKRGQDVALRCDPISGHVSLFWYQQALGQGPEFLTYFQNEAQLDKSGLPSDRFFAERPEGSVSTLKIQRTQQEDSAVYLCASSGRQGRQAFFGQGTRLTVV.

The chain uses TRBV29-1 and TRBJ2-2. Germline values: CDR1 SQVTM, CDR2 ANQGSEA. CDR3 length: 12 residues. CDR3 amino acids: CSVELGTGELFF.

This sequence joins TRBV4-1 and TRBJ2-3; TCRdb designates TRBD1, a call that cannot be tested without DNA. The CDR3 totals 15 residues. Germline V gene sequence: CDR1 MGHRA, CDR2 YSYEKL. The CDR3 loop is CASSPRAGATDTQYF.

V usage is TRBV7-8 and J usage is TRBJ2-2; absent DNA, TCRdb's TRBD1 call cannot be checked. Germline CDR1 reads SGHVS; CDR2 reads FQNEAQ. The CDR3 runs to 15 residues. The CDR3 reads CASPPFGVNTGELFF.

This rearrangement joins TRBV15 to TRBJ1-1; the D call from TCRdb, TRBD1, cannot be confirmed without DNA. Germline assignment: CDR1 LNHNV and CDR2 YYDKDF (reference sequence). CDR3 length: 13 residues. CDR3 sequence: CAAVGTANTEAFF.

The chain uses TRBV29-1 and TRBJ2-7; without DNA, the TCRdb call of TRBD2 cannot be checked. This CDR3 comprises 12 residues. Germline values: CDR1 SQVTM, CDR2 ANQGSEA. The chain's CDR3 is CSVVGLAGEQYF.

The CDR3 sequence: CSVDTGDQETQYF. This chain uses TRBV29-1 with TRBJ2-5; the D gene TCRdb calls, TRBD1, cannot be checked with no DNA. The CDR3 length is 13 residues. Germline lookup yields CDR1 SQVTM and CDR2 ANQGSEA.

V is TRBV3-1 and J is TRBJ2-4; TCRdb picks TRBD1, but there is no DNA to check that call. The CDR3 is made up of 15 amino acids. Per the germline V gene, CDR1 is LGHDT and CDR2 is YNNKEL (reference sequence). CDR3: CASSLTGTKKDIQYF.

The chain uses TRBV5-5 and TRBJ1-5; checking the TCRdb D call of TRBD1 is not possible without DNA. This CDR3 has 14 residues. Per the germline V gene, CDR1 is SGHKS and CDR2 is YYEKEE (reference sequence). The CDR3 here is CASSPGQANQPQHF.

The genes are TRBV9 and TRBJ1-5; the TCRdb call, TRBD1, lacks DNA for checking. The germline gives CDR1 SGDLS, CDR2 YYNGEE. The length of the CDR3 is 14 residues. The CDR3 is CASSVDWGAQPQHF. Full variable domain (rest looked up from reference TRBV9 and TRBJ1-5): DSGVTQTPKHLITATGQRVTLRCSPRSGDLSVYWYQQSLDQGLQFLIQYYNGEERAKGNILERFSAQQFPDLHSELNLSSLELGDSALYFCASSVDWGAQPQHFGDGTRLSIL.

J is TRBJ2-7 and V is TRBV5-1. CDR3 length equals 13 residues. CDR1 is SGHRS and CDR2 is YFSETQ in the germline V gene. The chain's CDR3 is CASSFKVLDEQYF.

J is TRBJ1-2 and V is TRBV27. This CDR3 comprises 14 residues. The germline V gene has CDR1 MNHEY and CDR2 SMNVEV (reference sequence). The chain's CDR3 is CASSLGGTNYGYTF.

The genes are TRBV4-2 and TRBJ2-1. Germline CDR1 is LGHNA and CDR2 is YNFKEQ. The CDR3 sequence is 12 residues long. The CDR3 protein is CASSREEYEQFF.

This sequence joins TRBV6-5 and TRBJ1-1; the TCRdb D gene call, TRBD1, has no DNA to confirm it. The CDR3 covers 13 residues. The germline CDR1 and CDR2 sequences are MNHEY and SVGAGI. The CDR3 here is CASSYKGDTEAFF.